This section outlines one TCR beta chain sequence together with its context. Its target is unknown. Donors had nominal health at sampling but likely had unrecorded immune exposures. This sample is drawn from a study of cytomegalovirus exposure and HLA in healthy donors. Germline trimming cut 1 base from V and 0 bases from J; bases unmatched to any gene: 8. CDR3 size: 17 residues. CDR1 and CDR2 from the germline V gene are LGHNA and YSLEER. PCR primers comprised 60 Vbeta and 13 Jbeta primers. The protocol was immunoSEQ multiplex PCR, while the TCRdb copy is restricted to in-frame clones and leaves out a portion. The table records about 100,000 clones, more than 65% of them present only once. Regarding the study as a whole: Common viral pathogens seemed, in a later analysis, to connect with several of the most significant clusters.

This TCR was sampled from a woman under 30 in good health and CMV-seronegative. This chain links TRBV4-3 with TRBJ2-7, with 8 bases that match TRBD1. The sample taken for sequencing was PBMCs. Here the CDR3 reads CASSQGDRGLSSYEQYF. As DNA, the CDR3 is TGCGCCAGCAGCCAAGGAGACAGGGGACTGAGCTCCTACGAGCAGTACTTC.